This TCR beta chain was recovered during a study of blood T cell repertoires in COVID-19 (dated by TCRdb to 2018 to 2021). With regard to the full study: Samples from collaborators originated in the United States, Italy and Spain and spanned both the acute and convalescent phases of COVID-19. Subjects who had been exposed to COVID-19, were actively infected with it, or had recovered from it provided the deeply sampled blood TCRbeta repertoires that made up the dataset. Where available, HLA class I and class II types were obtained from metadata supplied by the sample provider rather than from assay-based typing. The samples were drawn from the first 160 participants of the ongoing ImmuneRACE study and from 1,254 subjects provided by 6 global collaborators. Nearly every sample came with metadata listing a de-identified subject ID, COVID-19 status, age in years and sex. The repertoires were released in a freely available public database meant as a resource for research on the immune response to SARS-CoV-2. The material from the prospective study consisted of cDNA or gDNA derived from T cells, B-cell-depleted T cells, or PBMCs. Beyond this particular receptor, the publication reports: The amount of clinical and demographic metadata varied by source and participant and was provided uncurated.

Of note for this clone: What antigen it recognizes has not been identified. Per-nucleotide qualities are absent, and no much larger clonotype sits a single base away.

TCRbeta CDR3 regions were amplified from genomic DNA by means of the immunoSEQ Assay, a bias-controlled multiplex PCR. On the authors' methods: Nucleated cell counts per sample were estimated from amplification of reference gene primers within the assay. To quantify the absolute abundance of each unique TCRbeta CDR3 rearrangement, sequence reads were collapsed and filtered. For each sample, productive Simpson clonality was calculated as the square root of Simpson's diversity index across productive rearrangements. Drawn from immuneACCESS, this table holds only the in-frame rearrangements with V and J called that TCRdb kept. Clones are partly lost; checked studies trace under half to an unresolved V gene and leave the rest unexplained. V and J calls and clone size are those listed in that table; D and trimming were worked out from the DNA. Present in this sample are some 150,000 clones, more than 80% of which were seen just once. The ten largest clones add up to less than 2.5% of the sample.

Collaborating institutions collected whole blood in K2EDTA tubes following their own protocols. Collaborator samples were shipped for TCRbeta analysis as frozen whole blood, isolated PBMCs, or DNA extracted from either sample type. Taken from the germline V gene, the CDR1 and CDR2 loops are MDHEN and SYDVKM. There are 14 amino acids in the CDR3, from cysteine to phenylalanine inclusive. Only the CDR3 DNA is retained, 42 bases long and in frame from the first base. V is cut by 3 bases and J by 5 bases, and the space between the germline ends is 10 bases. The chain couples TRBV28 to TRBJ1-4; the D gene identity is not certain. Source material: peripheral blood. The sequence was obtained from a man between 65 and 85 years old with acute or convalescent COVID-19. The nucleotide sequence reads TGTGCCAGCAGTTTGAGGAGATTAAATGAAAAACTGTTTTTT. It encodes CASSLRRLNEKLFF.